One sample yielded the 8 T cell receptor beta chains listed below, sequenced in a study of blood T cell repertoires in COVID-19. TCRdb keeps only in-frame clones here, not all; method: immunoSEQ multiplex PCR. Seen here are 150,000 or so clones, roughly 87% observed once, and the top ten hold less than 5%. Sample: PBMCs or T cells enriched from blood (not recorded which). Source of these receptors: a woman between 40 and 50 years old who had been exposed to COVID-19.

This clone appeared a few times. This chain joins TRBV5-1 and TRBJ1-2; D is possibly TRBD1 (5 bases). Trimming left V 2 bases short and J 5 bases short, with 16 bases between. Germline V lookup: CDR1 SGHRS, CDR2 YFSETQ. This CDR3 has 15 amino acids. CDR3 bases: TGCGCCAGCAGCTTAGGCGGGGACCCGAATTATGGCTACACCTTC. This codes for CASSLGGDPNYGYTF.

DNA for the CDR3: TGTGCCAGCAGTCCCGGACAGGGCGTTAATTCACCCCTCCACTTT. Residues: CASSPGQGVNSPLHF. This chain joins TRBV27 and TRBJ1-6; 8 bases line up with TRBD1. Losses at the gene ends were 5 bases for V and 6 bases for J; bases not matched to a gene: 6. The CDR3 is 15 residues long. Per germline, CDR1 MNHEY and CDR2 SMNVEV (reference sequence).

The chain links TRBV10-3 to TRBJ2-7, with D possibly being TRBD1 (5 bases). Germline loops: CDR1 ENHRY, CDR2 SYGVKD. CDR3 length equals 14 residues. Deletions cut 3 bases from V and 2 bases from J, with 11 bases between. CDR3 DNA sequence: TGTGCCATCAGTGAAGGGGCCGTTACCTACGAGCAGTACTTC. As protein: CAISEGAVTYEQYF.

This chain joins TRBV9 and TRBJ1-2; D remains ambiguous. CDR1 is SGDLS, CDR2 YYNGEE, per germline. The CDR3 contains 12 residues. With 6 bases removed from V and 2 bases from J, the gap between germline ends came to 8 bases. The CDR3 coding sequence is TGTGCCAGCAAGGGAGGGAACTATGGCTACACCTTC. It specifies CASKGGNYGYTF.

The CDR3 nucleotides read TGCGCCAGCAGCTCCGGGGGGACGGGGTACGAGCAGTACTTC. It yields the protein CASSSGGTGYEQYF. This chain uses TRBV5-1 with TRBJ2-7; 7 bases are shared with TRBD2. The V segment lost 3 bases and the J segment 4 bases; nucleotides outside the gene matches: 7. Germline V CDR1 and CDR2: SGHRS, YFSETQ. This CDR3 region has 14 residues.

CDR3 loop: CASSFQPGQEQYF. CDR3 nucleotide sequence: TGTGCCAGCAGCTTTCAACCGGGACAGGAGCAGTACTTC. The chain employs TRBV7-3 and TRBJ2-7, with TRBD1 identical over 7 bases. This CDR3 has 13 residues. Trimming removed 3 bases from V and 7 bases from J; junction bases left unmatched: 6. Germline V gene lookup returns CDR1 SGHTA and CDR2 FQGTGA.

This clone was observed a single time. The chain has TRBV7-9 and TRBJ1-5; maybe TRBD1 (5 bases). Germline CDR1 SEHNR, CDR2 FQNEAQ (reference sequence). This CDR3 contains 13 residues. V was cut by 7 bases and J by 9 bases, with 16 bases left in between. CDR3 DNA: TGTGCCAGCACCCCTTGGAGGGGTGGGCCCCAGCATTTT. This encodes CASTPWRGGPQHF.

This clone occurred a few times. The chain combines TRBV2 with TRBJ1-1; 7 bases are a match to TRBD1. The CDR3 consists of 14 residues. V was pared by 2 bases and J by 4 bases, with 4 bases of the junction left unmatched. Germline loops: CDR1 SNHLY, CDR2 FYNNEI. For the CDR3, the DNA is TGTGCCAGCAGTGAACTAGCAGGGGGCACTGAAGCTTTCTTT. Residues: CASSELAGGTEAFF.